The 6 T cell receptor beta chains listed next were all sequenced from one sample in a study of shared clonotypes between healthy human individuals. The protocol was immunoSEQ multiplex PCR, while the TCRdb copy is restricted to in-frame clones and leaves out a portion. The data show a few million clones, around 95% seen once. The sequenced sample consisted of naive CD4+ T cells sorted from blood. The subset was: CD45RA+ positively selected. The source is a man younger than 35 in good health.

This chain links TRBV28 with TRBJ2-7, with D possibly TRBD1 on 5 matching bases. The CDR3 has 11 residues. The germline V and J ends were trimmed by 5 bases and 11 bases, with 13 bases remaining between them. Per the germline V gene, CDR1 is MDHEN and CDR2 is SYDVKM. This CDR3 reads CASSTDTRKYF. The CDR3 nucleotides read TGTGCCAGCAGTACGGACACCCGGAAGTACTTC.

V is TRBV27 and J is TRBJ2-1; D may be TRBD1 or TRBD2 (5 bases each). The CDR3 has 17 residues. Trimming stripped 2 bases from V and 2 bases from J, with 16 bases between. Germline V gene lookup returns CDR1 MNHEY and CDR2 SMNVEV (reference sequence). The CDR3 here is CASSLLRDPEAYNEQFF. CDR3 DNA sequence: TGTGCCAGCAGTTTACTCAGGGACCCCGAAGCCTACAATGAGCAGTTCTTC.

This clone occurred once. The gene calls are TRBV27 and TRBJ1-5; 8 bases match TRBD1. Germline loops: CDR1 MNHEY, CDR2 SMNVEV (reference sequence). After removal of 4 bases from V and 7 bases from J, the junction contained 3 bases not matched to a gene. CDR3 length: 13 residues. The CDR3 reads CASSSTGVQPQHF. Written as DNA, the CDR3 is TGTGCCAGCAGTTCGACAGGGGTCCAGCCCCAGCATTTT.

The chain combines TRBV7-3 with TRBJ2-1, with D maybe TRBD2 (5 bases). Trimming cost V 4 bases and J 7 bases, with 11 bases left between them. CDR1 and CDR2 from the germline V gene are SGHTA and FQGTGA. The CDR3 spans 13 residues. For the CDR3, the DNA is TGTGCCAGCAGCTCTCCACTAGGGAATGAGCAGTTCTTC. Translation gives CASSSPLGNEQFF. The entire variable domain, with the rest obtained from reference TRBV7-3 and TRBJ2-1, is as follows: GAGVSQTPSNKVTEKGKYVELRCDPISGHTALYWYRQSLGQGPEFLIYFQGTGAADDSGLPNDRFFAVRPEGSVSTLKIQRTERGDSAVYLCASSSPLGNEQFFGPGTRLTVL.

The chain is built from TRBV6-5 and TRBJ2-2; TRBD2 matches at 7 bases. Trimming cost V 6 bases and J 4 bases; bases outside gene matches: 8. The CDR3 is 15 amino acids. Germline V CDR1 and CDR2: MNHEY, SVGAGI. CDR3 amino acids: CASRKTQRGTGELFF. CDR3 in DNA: TGTGCCAGCAGAAAAACTCAGCGGGGCACCGGGGAGCTGTTTTTT.

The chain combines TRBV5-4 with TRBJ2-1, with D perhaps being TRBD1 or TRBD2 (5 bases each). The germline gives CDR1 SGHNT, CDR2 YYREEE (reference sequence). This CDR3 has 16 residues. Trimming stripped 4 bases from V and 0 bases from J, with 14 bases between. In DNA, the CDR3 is TGTGCCAGCAGCCCGGGACCTCTGAGCTCCTACAATGAGCAGTTCTTC. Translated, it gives CASSPGPLSSYNEQFF.